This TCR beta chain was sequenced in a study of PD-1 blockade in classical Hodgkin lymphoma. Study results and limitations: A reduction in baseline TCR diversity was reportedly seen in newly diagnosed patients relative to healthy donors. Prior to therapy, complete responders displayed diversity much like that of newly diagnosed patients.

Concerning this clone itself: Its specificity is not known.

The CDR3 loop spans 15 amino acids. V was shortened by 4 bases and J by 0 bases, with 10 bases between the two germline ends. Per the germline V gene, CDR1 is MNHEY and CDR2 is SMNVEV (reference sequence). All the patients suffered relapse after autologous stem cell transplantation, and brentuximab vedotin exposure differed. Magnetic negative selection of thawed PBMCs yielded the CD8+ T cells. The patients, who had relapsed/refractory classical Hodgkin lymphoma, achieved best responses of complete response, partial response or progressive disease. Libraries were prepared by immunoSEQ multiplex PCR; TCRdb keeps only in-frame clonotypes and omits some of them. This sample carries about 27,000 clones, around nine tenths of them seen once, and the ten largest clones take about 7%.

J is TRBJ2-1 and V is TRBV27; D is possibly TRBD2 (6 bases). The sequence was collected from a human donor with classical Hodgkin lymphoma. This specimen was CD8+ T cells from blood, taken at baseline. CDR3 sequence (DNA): TGTGCCAGCAGTTCCCTAGCGAGCTCCTACAATGAGCAGTTCTTC. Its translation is CASSSLASSYNEQFF.